The T cell receptor (beta chain) under discussion was sequenced for a study of tumor and adjacent non-tumor tissue in lung cancer. About the research overall: Approximately 4.2 million productive TCRbeta reads were obtained per sample on average. Overall study findings and caveats: Shorter survival was associated with higher TCR diversity in tumors.

Trimming stripped 3 bases from V and 6 bases from J, with 16 bases between. CDR3 length equals 15 residues. Germline CDR1 and CDR2: ENHRY and SYGVKD. This clonotype appeared many times. Its antigen remains unidentified. A modified ARM-PCR protocol with three rounds of nested PCR amplified TCRbeta. TCRdb ran MiXCR on the multiplex PCR reads and lists one entry per CDR3 protein. The table records about 75,000 distinct CDR3 sequences, about three quarters of them present only once. No cell sorting was done before RNA was extracted from the tissue. Chemotherapy-naive patients with new lung cancer underwent thoracic surgery in China, August–November 2014.

This TCR was sampled from a woman aged 45-65 years with non-small cell lung cancer. What was sequenced was lung tumor tissue. The rearrangement links TRBV10-3 to TRBJ2-3; a possible D gene is TRBD1 (7 bases). CDR3: CAISEGTVGRDTQYF. CDR3 nucleotide sequence: TGTGCCATCAGTGAAGGGACAGTGGGGAGGGATACGCAGTATTTT.